Listed below are T cell receptor beta chains from one sample, sequenced in a study of blood T cell repertoires in COVID-19. The assay was immunoSEQ multiplex PCR, and TCRdb's table has in-frame clones only and misses some. This sample has around 170,000 clones, with approximately 90% found just once. Sequenced sample: peripheral blood. The receptors here all came from a man aged 55 to 70 with acute or convalescent COVID-19. Both conserved end residues are part of each CDR3. Fields, in order: J gene, D gene, clone size, V gene, CDR3 protein, CDR3 DNA. The D gene is left open where the match is weak. Only some rows state a clone size, as once, few, many or a class for expanded clones.

J gene: TRBJ1-1
D gene: NA
clone size: NA
V gene: TRBV27
CDR3 protein: CASSLAPMNTEAFF
CDR3 DNA: TGTGCCAGCAGTTTGGCCCCCATGAACACTGAAGCTTTCTTT

J gene: TRBJ2-2
D gene: NA
clone size: once
V gene: TRBV5-1
CDR3 protein: CASSGLKTGFNTGELFF
CDR3 DNA: TGCGCCAGCAGCGGCCTAAAAACAGGGTTTAACACCGGGGAGCTGTTTTTT

J gene: TRBJ1-2
D gene: TRBD1
clone size: NA
V gene: TRBV11-2
CDR3 protein: CASSYPRDRGSGNYGYTF
CDR3 DNA: TGTGCCAGCAGCTATCCCCGGGACAGGGGGTCGGGTAACTATGGCTACACCTTC

J gene: TRBJ2-5
D gene: NA
clone size: NA
V gene: TRBV9
CDR3 protein: CASSVGAGNQETQYF
CDR3 DNA: TGTGCCAGCAGCGTAGGGGCAGGGAATCAAGAGACCCAGTACTTC

J gene: TRBJ2-1
D gene: TRBD2
clone size: NA
V gene: TRBV10-3
CDR3 protein: CATWTSGGADGNEQFF
CDR3 DNA: TGTGCCACCTGGACTAGCGGGGGGGCCGACGGCAATGAGCAGTTCTTC

J gene: TRBJ2-5
D gene: TRBD1
clone size: NA
V gene: TRBV3-1/TRBV3-2
CDR3 protein: CASSQDRDRGETQYF
CDR3 DNA: TGTGCCAGCAGCCAAGATCGGGACAGGGGAGAGACCCAGTACTTC

J gene: TRBJ1-4
D gene: NA
clone size: NA
V gene: TRBV19
CDR3 protein: CASTQDRNEKLFF
CDR3 DNA: TGTGCCAGTACCCAGGACAGAAATGAAAAACTGTTTTTT

J gene: TRBJ2-3
D gene: NA
clone size: NA
V gene: TRBV5-8
CDR3 protein: CASSPGTAWATQYF
CDR3 DNA: TGTGCCAGCAGCCCTGGGACTGCCTGGGCTACGCAGTATTTT

J gene: TRBJ1-4
D gene: TRBD1
clone size: few
V gene: TRBV5-4
CDR3 protein: CASSLQGNEKLFF
CDR3 DNA: TGTGCCAGCAGCTTACAGGGGAATGAAAAACTGTTTTTT

J gene: TRBJ1-2
D gene: NA
clone size: NA
V gene: TRBV9
CDR3 protein: CASSVDVRDGYTF
CDR3 DNA: TGTGCCAGCAGCGTAGATGTCCGGGATGGCTACACCTTC

J gene: TRBJ2-1
D gene: TRBD2
clone size: NA
V gene: TRBV9
CDR3 protein: CASSVGTSINEQFF
CDR3 DNA: TGTGCCAGCAGCGTAGGGACTAGCATAAATGAGCAGTTCTTC

J gene: TRBJ1-5
D gene: NA
clone size: NA
V gene: TRBV19
CDR3 protein: CASSDTGIQSNQPQHF
CDR3 DNA: TGTGCCAGTAGTGATACAGGGATACAGAGCAATCAGCCCCAGCATTTT

J gene: TRBJ2-2
D gene: TRBD1
clone size: NA
V gene: TRBV19
CDR3 protein: CASSTGTGGDTGELFF
CDR3 DNA: TGTGCCAGTAGTACCGGGACAGGGGGCGACACCGGGGAGCTGTTTTTT

J gene: TRBJ2-3
D gene: TRBD2
clone size: NA
V gene: TRBV25-1
CDR3 protein: CASSLAGESTDTQYF
CDR3 DNA: TGTGCCAGCAGCTTAGCGGGAGAGAGCACAGATACGCAGTATTTT

J gene: TRBJ1-5
D gene: TRBD1
clone size: NA
V gene: TRBV5-6
CDR3 protein: CASSSTGGGFDQPQHF
CDR3 DNA: TGTGCCAGCAGCTCTACAGGGGGAGGGTTCGATCAGCCCCAGCATTTT